These 21 T cell receptor beta chains were sequenced from one sample in a study of T cell repertoires in cytomegalovirus infection. Antigen specificity for these receptors is unknown. TCRdb recomputed calls from the reads with MiXCR, one row per CDR3 protein. The sample has about 700,000 distinct CDR3 sequences, about 33% seen once. The sequences come from cultured PBMCs, collected from culture after CMV antigen stimulation. These receptor sequences come from a human donor in good health (CMV status not recorded). Some clones in this sample may be carry-over from other donors' samples.

The rearrangement links TRBV12-3 or TRBV12-4 to TRBJ2-3; perhaps TRBD1 as D (5 bases). Trimming took off 3 bases at V and 0 bases at J, with 13 bases between the two ends. CDR3 length equals 16 residues. The CDR3 DNA reads TGTGCCAGCAGTTTTGAAGGGGTGATTAGCACAGATACGCAGTATTTT. Translated: CASSFEGVISTDTQYF.

The chain recombines TRBV29-1 with TRBJ2-1, with TRBD2 as a possible D gene (6 bases). Germline loops: CDR1 SQVTM, CDR2 ANQGSEA. The germline V and J ends were trimmed by 4 bases and 10 bases, with 17 bases remaining between them. The CDR3 covers 13 residues. CDR3 region: CSVVSGRSGEQFF. The CDR3 coding sequence is TGCAGCGTTGTAAGTGGGAGGAGTGGAGAGCAGTTCTTC.

This clonotype was seen only a few times. This rearrangement joins TRBV7-8 to TRBJ1-4; D may be TRBD1 (5 bases). This CDR3 region has 17 residues. The V end lost 5 bases, the J end lost 7 bases, and 23 bases lay between the germline ends. Germline assignment: CDR1 SGHVS and CDR2 FQNEAQ. The CDR3 loop reads CASSKNLRAGAGEKLFF. The CDR3 DNA reads as TGTGCCAGCAGCAAAAATCTAAGGGCCGGGGCAGGTGAAAAACTGTTTTTT.

The chain employs TRBV4-3 and TRBJ2-5, with D perhaps TRBD2 (6 bases). Trimming took 0 bases from V and 5 from J, leaving 13 bases between them. The CDR3 loop spans 15 amino acids. Germline V gene sequence: CDR1 LGHNA, CDR2 YSLEER. The CDR3 loop is CASSQEAEGWETQYF. The CDR3 nucleotides are TGCGCCAGCAGCCAAGAGGCGGAGGGGTGGGAGACCCAGTACTTC.

The genes are TRBV27 and TRBJ2-1; a possible D gene is TRBD1 (7 bases). Trimming pared 4 bases from V and 6 bases from J, leaving 28 bases between. CDR1 MNHEY and CDR2 SMNVEV come from the germline V gene (reference sequence). The length of the CDR3 is 19 residues. CDR3: CASSSTGLARGWASNEQFF. The CDR3 DNA follows: TGTGCCAGCAGTTCGACAGGGCTAGCACGGGGGTGGGCCTCCAATGAGCAGTTCTTC.

This clonotype was detected only a few times. The chain recombines TRBV6-1 with TRBJ2-3; D is undetermined. Deletions cut 5 bases from V and 2 bases from J, with 8 bases between. The CDR3 loop spans 13 amino acids. Germline V lookup: CDR1 MNHNS, CDR2 SASEGT. CDR3 in DNA: TGTGCCAGCAGTCGAGACAACACAGATACGCAGTATTTT. It codes for CASSRDNTDTQYF.

The rearrangement joins TRBV2 to TRBJ2-5, with D perhaps being TRBD1 or TRBD2 (5 bases each). CDR3 size: 14 residues. V lost 2 bases and J 7 bases, leaving 14 bases between the germline ends. Germline CDR1 is SNHLY and CDR2 is FYNNEI. CDR3 bases: TGTGCCAGCAGTGAAAGTGCAGGGACGGTGACCCAGTACTTC. Its translation: CASSESAGTVTQYF.

The chain recombines TRBV6-8 with TRBJ1-6; D is ambiguous. The V end lost 6 bases, the J end lost 6 bases, and 30 bases lay between the germline ends. Germline V gene lookup returns CDR1 MNHGY and CDR2 SAAAGT. This CDR3 contains 20 residues. The CDR3 loop reads CASSLYSRTNPFDINSPLHF. CDR3 bases: TGTGCCAGCAGCCTATACAGCCGAACAAACCCCTTCGATATTAATTCACCCCTCCACTTT.

In DNA form, the CDR3 reads TGTGCCACCAGTCGAGGTTACCCAGATACGCAGTATTTT. It specifies CATSRGYPDTQYF. The chain recombines TRBV24-1 with TRBJ2-3; no definite D call. V was trimmed by 6 bases and J by 4 bases, leaving 10 bases between them. The CDR3 covers 13 residues. Germline CDR1 KGHDR, CDR2 SFDVKD.

The chain is built from TRBV2 and TRBJ2-4; tentatively, D is TRBD1 (6 bases). CDR3 size: 13 residues. The germline V and J ends were trimmed by 6 bases and 8 bases, with 14 bases remaining between them. Per the germline V gene, CDR1 is SNHLY and CDR2 is FYNNEI. CDR3 in amino acids: CASSLWGRDIQYF. The CDR3 coding sequence is TGTGCCAGCAGCCTGTGGGGGCGTGACATTCAGTACTTC.

The CDR3 coding sequence is TGTGCCATCACGCCGAGCCCTGGCACTGAAGCTTTCTTT. This gives the protein CAITPSPGTEAFF. J is TRBJ1-1 and V is TRBV10-3, with D hard to call. V lost 7 bases to trimming and J lost 4 bases, with 13 bases between them. CDR1 is ENHRY and CDR2 is SYGVKD in the germline V gene. This CDR3 region has 13 residues.

This clonotype was found a few times. V is TRBV7-9 and J is TRBJ1-1; the D gene is possibly TRBD1 (5 bases). Germline V gene lookup returns CDR1 SEHNR and CDR2 FQNEAQ (reference sequence). V lost 1 base to trimming and J lost 5 bases, with 17 bases between them. The CDR3 runs to 16 residues. The CDR3 loop is CASSLGLRGRRTEAFF. CDR3 coding DNA: TGTGCCAGCAGCTTAGGTCTCCGGGGCCGGAGGACTGAAGCTTTCTTT.

The rearrangement links TRBV11-2 to TRBJ1-6; D remains ambiguous. The germline V and J ends were trimmed by 2 bases and 9 bases, with 11 bases remaining between them. Germline V CDR1 and CDR2: SGHAT, FQNNGV. This CDR3 contains 14 residues. The CDR3 nucleotides are TGTGCCAGCAGCTTAAAGGTGGATAGTTCACCCCTCCACTTT. Translating gives CASSLKVDSSPLHF.

The chain recombines TRBV6-2 or TRBV6-3 with TRBJ2-7, with D tentatively TRBD1 or TRBD2 (5 bases each). Germline-derived CDR1 and CDR2 are MNHEY and SVGEGT. V lost 4 bases to trimming and J lost 6 bases, with 13 bases between them. The length of the CDR3 is 13 residues. This CDR3 is CASSSRDPLEQYF. Here the CDR3 DNA reads TGTGCCAGCAGTTCCAGGGACCCCCTCGAGCAGTACTTC.

J is TRBJ1-3 and V is TRBV5-1, with D hard to call. The CDR3 runs to 13 residues. The V gene lost 0 bases and the J gene lost 8 bases, with 9 bases spanning the gap. The germline CDR1 and CDR2 sequences are SGHRS and YFSETQ. Written as DNA, the CDR3 is TGCGCCAGCAGCTTGGCCCCGGGATACACCATATATTTT. Protein sequence: CASSLAPGYTIYF.

The chain joins TRBV7-2 to TRBJ2-7; D not resolved. CDR1 is SGHTA, CDR2 FQGNSA, per germline. V was cut by 5 bases and J by 3 bases, with 11 bases left in between. The CDR3 has 13 amino acids. CDR3 amino acids: CASSPDTYYEQYF. The DNA of the CDR3 is TGTGCCAGCAGCCCTGACACTTACTACGAGCAGTACTTC. Supplemented by reference TRBV7-2 and TRBJ2-7, the full variable domain reads GAGVSQSPSNKVTEKGKDVELRCDPISGHTALYWYRQSLGQGLEFLIYFQGNSAPDKSGLPSDRFSAERTGGSVSTLTIQRTQQEDSAVYLCASSPDTYYEQYFGPGTRLTVT.

This clonotype was observed a few times. The chain recombines TRBV7-6 with TRBJ2-5; D not certain. Trimming took 1 base from V and 4 from J, leaving 13 bases between them. The CDR3 runs 15 residues. Looked up from germline, CDR1 is SGHVS and CDR2 is FNYEAQ. The CDR3 here is CASSLVLDVRETQYF. Written as DNA, the CDR3 is TGTGCCAGCAGCTTAGTTTTGGACGTTCGAGAGACCCAGTACTTC.

This clonotype was seen at least ten times. CDR3 protein: CASSSAETQYF. The CDR3 coding sequence is TGTGCCAGCAGCTCCGCGGAGACCCAGTACTTC. This chain links TRBV7-2 with TRBJ2-5; D remains ambiguous. This CDR3 region has 11 residues. Trimming left V 4 bases short and J 5 bases short, with 5 bases between. From germline, CDR1 is SGHTA and CDR2 FQGNSA.

The chain uses TRBV7-9 and TRBJ1-1, with D perhaps matching TRBD1 (5 bases). Trimming took 1 base from V and 1 from J, leaving 13 bases between them. This CDR3 spans 16 amino acids. Germline lookup yields CDR1 SEHNR and CDR2 FQNEAQ (reference sequence). CDR3 sequence reads: CASSLEAGSKNTEAFF. CDR3 nucleotide sequence: TGTGCCAGCAGCTTAGAGGCAGGGTCCAAGAACACTGAAGCTTTCTTT.

V and J are TRBV12-3 or TRBV12-4 and TRBJ2-3; D remains unclear. The length of the CDR3 is 14 residues. The germline V and J ends were trimmed by 2 bases and 2 bases, with 8 bases remaining between them. CDR3 region: CASSLLGYTDTQYF. The CDR3 DNA reads as TGTGCCAGCAGTTTACTGGGGTACACAGATACGCAGTATTTT.

This clonotype turned up a few times. The chain joins TRBV28 to TRBJ1-2; D unclear. V was shortened by 2 bases and J by 8 bases, with 15 bases between the two germline ends. The CDR3 runs to 14 residues. The germline gives CDR1 MDHEN, CDR2 SYDVKM. The CDR3 region is CASSLMSMPRGYTF. The CDR3 region has the DNA TGTGCCAGCAGTTTAATGAGTATGCCTAGAGGCTACACCTTC.